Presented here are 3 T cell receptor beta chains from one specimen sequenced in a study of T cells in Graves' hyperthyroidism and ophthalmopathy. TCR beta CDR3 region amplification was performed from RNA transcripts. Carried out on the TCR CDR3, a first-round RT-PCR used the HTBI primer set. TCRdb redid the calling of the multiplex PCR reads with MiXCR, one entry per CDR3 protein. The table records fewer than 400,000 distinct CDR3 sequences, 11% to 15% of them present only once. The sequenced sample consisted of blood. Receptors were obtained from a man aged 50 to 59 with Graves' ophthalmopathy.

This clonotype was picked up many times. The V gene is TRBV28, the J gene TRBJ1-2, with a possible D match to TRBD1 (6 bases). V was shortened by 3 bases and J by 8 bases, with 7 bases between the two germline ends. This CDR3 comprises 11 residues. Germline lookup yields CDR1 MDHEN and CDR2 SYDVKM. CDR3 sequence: CASSFGGGYTF. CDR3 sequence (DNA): TGTGCCAGCAGTTTCGGGGGCGGCTACACCTTC.

The CDR3 coding sequence is TGTGCCAGCAGCTTCCGGGACTCTTCCTCTCTTAATGAAAAACTGTTTTTT. It is translated as CASSFRDSSSLNEKLFF. This chain joins TRBV5-6 and TRBJ1-4; maybe TRBD1 (5 bases). CDR1 SGHDT and CDR2 YYEEEE come from the germline V gene. V was shortened by 2 bases and J by 4 bases, with 18 bases between the two germline ends. The CDR3 length is 17 residues.

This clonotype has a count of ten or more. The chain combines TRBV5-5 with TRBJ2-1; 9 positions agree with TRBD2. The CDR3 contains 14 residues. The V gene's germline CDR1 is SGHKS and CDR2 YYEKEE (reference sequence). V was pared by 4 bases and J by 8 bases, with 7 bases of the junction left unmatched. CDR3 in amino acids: CASSRTSVSDEQFF. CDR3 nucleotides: TGTGCCAGCAGCAGGACTAGCGTCTCTGATGAGCAGTTCTTC.